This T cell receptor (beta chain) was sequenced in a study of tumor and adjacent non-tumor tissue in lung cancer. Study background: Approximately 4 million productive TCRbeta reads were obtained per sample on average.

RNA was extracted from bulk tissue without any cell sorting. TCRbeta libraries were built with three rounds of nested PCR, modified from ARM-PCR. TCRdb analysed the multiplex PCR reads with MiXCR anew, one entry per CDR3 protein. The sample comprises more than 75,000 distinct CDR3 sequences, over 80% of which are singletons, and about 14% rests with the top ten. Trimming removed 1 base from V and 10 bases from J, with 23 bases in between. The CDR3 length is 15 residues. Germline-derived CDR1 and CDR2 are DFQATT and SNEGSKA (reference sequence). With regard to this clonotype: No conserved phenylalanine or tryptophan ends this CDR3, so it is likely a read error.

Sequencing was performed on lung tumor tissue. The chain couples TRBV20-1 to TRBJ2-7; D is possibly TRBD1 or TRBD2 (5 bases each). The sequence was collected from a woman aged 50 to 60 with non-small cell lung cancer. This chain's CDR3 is CSARAPRGRVYEQYY. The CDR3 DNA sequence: TGCAGTGCTAGAGCGCCGAGGGGCAGGGTTTATGAACAGTACTAC.